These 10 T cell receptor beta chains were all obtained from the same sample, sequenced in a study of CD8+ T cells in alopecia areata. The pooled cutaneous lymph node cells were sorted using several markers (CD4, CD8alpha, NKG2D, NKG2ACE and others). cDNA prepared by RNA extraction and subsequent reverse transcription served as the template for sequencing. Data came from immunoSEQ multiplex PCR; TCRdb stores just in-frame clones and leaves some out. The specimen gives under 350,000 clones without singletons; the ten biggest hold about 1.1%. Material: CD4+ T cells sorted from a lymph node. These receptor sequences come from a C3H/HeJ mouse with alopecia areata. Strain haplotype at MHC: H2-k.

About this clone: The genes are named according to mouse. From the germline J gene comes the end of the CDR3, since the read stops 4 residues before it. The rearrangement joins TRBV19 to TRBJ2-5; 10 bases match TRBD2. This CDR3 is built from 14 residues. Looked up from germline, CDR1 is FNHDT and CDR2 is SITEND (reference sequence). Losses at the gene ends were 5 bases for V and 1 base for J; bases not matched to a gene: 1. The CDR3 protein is CASRGLGDQDTQYF. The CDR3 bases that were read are TGTGCCAGCAGAGGACTGGGGGACCAAGAC.

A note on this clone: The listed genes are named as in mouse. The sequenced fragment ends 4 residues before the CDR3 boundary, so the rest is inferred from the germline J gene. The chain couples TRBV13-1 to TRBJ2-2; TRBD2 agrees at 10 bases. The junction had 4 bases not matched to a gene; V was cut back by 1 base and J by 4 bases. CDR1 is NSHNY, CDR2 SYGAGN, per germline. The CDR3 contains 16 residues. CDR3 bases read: TGTGCCAGCAGTGATCGGACTGGGGGTTCCACCGGG. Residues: CASSDRTGGSTG. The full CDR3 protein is CASSDRTGGSTGQLYF.

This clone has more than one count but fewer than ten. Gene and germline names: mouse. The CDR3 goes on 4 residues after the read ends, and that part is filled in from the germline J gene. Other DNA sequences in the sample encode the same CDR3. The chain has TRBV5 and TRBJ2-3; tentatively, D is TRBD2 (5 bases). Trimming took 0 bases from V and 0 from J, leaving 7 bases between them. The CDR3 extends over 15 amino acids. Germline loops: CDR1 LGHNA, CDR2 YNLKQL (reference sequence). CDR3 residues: CASSQEWGSAETLYF. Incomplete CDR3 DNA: TGTGCCAGCAGCCAAGAGTGGGGTAGTGCAGAA.

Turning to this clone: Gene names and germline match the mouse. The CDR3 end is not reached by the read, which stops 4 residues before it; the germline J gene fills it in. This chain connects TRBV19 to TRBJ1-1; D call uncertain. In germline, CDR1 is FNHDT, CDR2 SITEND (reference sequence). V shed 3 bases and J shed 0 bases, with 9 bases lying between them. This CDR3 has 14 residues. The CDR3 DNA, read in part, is TGTGCCAGCAGTAACCATACTTCAAACACA. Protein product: CASSNHTSNT. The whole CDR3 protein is CASSNHTSNTEVFF. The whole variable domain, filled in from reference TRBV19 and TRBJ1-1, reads GGIITQTPKFLIGQEGQKLTLKCQQNFNHDTMYWYRQDSGKGLRLIYYSITENDLQKGDLSEGYDASREKKSSFSLTVTSAQKNEMAVFLCASSNHTSNTEVFFGKGTRLTVV.

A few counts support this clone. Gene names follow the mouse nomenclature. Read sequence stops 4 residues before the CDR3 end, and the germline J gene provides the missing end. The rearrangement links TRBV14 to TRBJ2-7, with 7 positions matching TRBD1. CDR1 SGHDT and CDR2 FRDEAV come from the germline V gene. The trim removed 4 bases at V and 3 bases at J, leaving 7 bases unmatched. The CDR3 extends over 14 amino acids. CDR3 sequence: CASSPSGTDYEQYF. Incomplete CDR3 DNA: TGTGCCAGCAGTCCCTCCGGGACAGACTAT.

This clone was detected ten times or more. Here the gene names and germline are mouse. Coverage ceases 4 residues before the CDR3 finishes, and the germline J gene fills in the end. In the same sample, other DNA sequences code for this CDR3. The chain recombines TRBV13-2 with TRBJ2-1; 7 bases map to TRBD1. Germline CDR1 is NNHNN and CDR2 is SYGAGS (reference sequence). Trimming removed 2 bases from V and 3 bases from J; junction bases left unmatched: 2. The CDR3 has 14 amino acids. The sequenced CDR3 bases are TGTGCCAGCGGTGAGCGGGACAGCTATGCT. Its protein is CASGERDSYA. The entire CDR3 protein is CASGERDSYAEQFF.

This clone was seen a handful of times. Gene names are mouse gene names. The CDR3 is CASSQEVLGSNTGQLYF. Incomplete CDR3 DNA: TGTGCCAGCAGCCAAGAAGTGCTGGGCTCAAACACCGGG. This chain joins TRBV5 and TRBJ2-2; D is possibly TRBD2 (5 bases). The CDR3 is cut off 4 residues early in the read; its end comes from the germline J gene. V lost 0 bases, J lost 0 bases, and 11 bases lay in between. The CDR3 totals 17 residues. Germline V gene data show CDR1 as LGHNA and CDR2 as YNLKQL (reference sequence).

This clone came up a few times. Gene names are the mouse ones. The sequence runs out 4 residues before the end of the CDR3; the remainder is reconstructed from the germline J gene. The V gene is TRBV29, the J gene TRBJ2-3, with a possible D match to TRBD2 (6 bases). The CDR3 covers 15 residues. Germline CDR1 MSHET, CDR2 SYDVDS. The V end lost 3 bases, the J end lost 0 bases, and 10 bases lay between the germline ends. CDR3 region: CASSFGGGSAETLYF. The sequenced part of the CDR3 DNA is TGTGCTAGCAGTTTTGGTGGGGGTAGTGCAGAA.

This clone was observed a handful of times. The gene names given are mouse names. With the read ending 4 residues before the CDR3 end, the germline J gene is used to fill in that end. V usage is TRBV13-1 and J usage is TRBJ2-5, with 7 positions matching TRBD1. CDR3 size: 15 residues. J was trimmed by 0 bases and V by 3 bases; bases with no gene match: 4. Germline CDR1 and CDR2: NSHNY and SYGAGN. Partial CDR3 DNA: TGTGCCAGCAGTGGCCGGGACAGTAACCAAGAC. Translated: CASSGRDSNQD. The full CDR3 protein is CASSGRDSNQDTQYF.

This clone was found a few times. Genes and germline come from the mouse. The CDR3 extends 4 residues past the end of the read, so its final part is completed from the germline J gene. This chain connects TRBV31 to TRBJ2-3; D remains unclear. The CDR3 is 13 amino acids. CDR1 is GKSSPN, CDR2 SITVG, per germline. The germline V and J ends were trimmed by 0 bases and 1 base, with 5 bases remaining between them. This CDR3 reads CAWSLKGAETLYF. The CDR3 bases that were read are TGTGCCTGGAGTCTAAAGGGTGCAGAA.